Listed below are T cell receptor beta chains from one sample, sequenced in a study of PD-L1 blockade in urothelial cancer. The data were produced by immunoSEQ multiplex PCR, yet TCRdb's version contains in-frame clones alone and is incomplete. The sample records about 56,000 clones, 85% being singletons. The material was PBMCs, obtained around atezolizumab (anti-PD-L1) treatment. Receptor source: a man aged 65 to 79 with urothelial cancer. Each CDR3 is given with its conserved first and last residue. The D gene is left open where the match is weak. Clone size is given for some rows only: seen once, a few or many times, or a class if the clone is expanded.

clone size,J gene,D gene,CDR3 length,V gene,CDR3 protein,CDR3 DNA
-,TRBJ2-2,TRBD2,15,TRBV9,CASSPRLAGSGELFF,TGTGCCAGCAGCCCCCGACTAGCGGGGTCCGGGGAGCTGTTTTTT
-,TRBJ2-1,TRBD2,13,TRBV25-1,CASRVGGDGEQFF,TGTGCCAGCAGGGTGGGGGGGGATGGTGAGCAGTTCTTC
-,TRBJ2-7,TRBD1,15,TRBV5-6,CASSSPGQGFYEQYF,TGTGCCAGCAGCTCACCGGGACAGGGCTTTTACGAGCAGTACTTC
-,TRBJ2-7,TRBD1,13,TRBV10-3,CAISDGQGYEQYF,TGTGCCATCAGTGACGGACAGGGCTACGAGCAGTACTTC
-,TRBJ2-1,-,12,TRBV5-4,CASASGDNEQFF,TGTGCCAGCGCGTCCGGGGACAATGAGCAGTTCTTC
once,TRBJ1-2,TRBD1,14,TRBV10-2,CASSDRGEIYGYTF,TGCGCCAGCAGCGACAGGGGAGAGATCTATGGCTACACCTTC
-,TRBJ2-1,-,15,TRBV6-1,CASSEAPGTNNEQFF,TGTGCCAGCAGTGAAGCACCCGGGACAAACAATGAGCAGTTCTTC
-,TRBJ2-2,-,14,TRBV30,CALTRGGNTGELFF,TGTGCCCTCACGAGGGGGGGGAACACCGGGGAGCTGTTTTTT
few,TRBJ1-4,TRBD1,15,TRBV5-4,CASSMGTGGDEKLFF,TGTGCCAGCAGCATGGGGACAGGGGGCGATGAAAAACTGTTTTTT
-,TRBJ2-2,-,15,TRBV4-1,CASSQVGANTGELFF,TGCGCCAGCAGCCAAGTGGGAGCGAACACCGGGGAGCTGTTTTTT
-,TRBJ2-7,-,13,TRBV4-1,CASSQLGDYEQYF,TGCGCCAGCAGCCAGTTAGGGGATTACGAGCAGTACTTC
few,TRBJ2-2,-,14,TRBV2,CASTRTALTGELFF,TGTGCCAGCACCCGGACAGCTCTCACCGGGGAGCTGTTTTTT
-,TRBJ2-3,TRBD1,14,TRBV5-1,CASSRDRVTDTQYF,TGCGCCAGCAGCCGGGACAGGGTCACAGATACGCAGTATTTT
-,TRBJ1-3,TRBD1,17,TRBV25-1,CASSETYRGQEGNTIYF,TGTGCCAGCAGTGAGACGTACAGGGGGCAAGAAGGAAACACCATATATTTT
-,TRBJ2-7,TRBD2,15,TRBV7-2,CASSLRGSGRYEQYF,TGTGCCAGCAGCCTCCGGGGCAGCGGGAGGTACGAGCAGTACTTC
-,TRBJ1-1,-,13,TRBV7-3,CASSLTINTEAFF,TGTGCCAGCAGCTTAACAATAAACACTGAAGCTTTCTTT
once,TRBJ2-1,TRBD2,15,TRBV27,CASSLRREDYNEQFF,TGTGCCAGCAGTTTAAGGCGGGAGGACTACAATGAGCAGTTCTTC
-,TRBJ1-1,TRBD1,13,TRBV4-1,CASSSGQAYEAFF,TGCGCCAGCAGCTCGGGACAGGCCTATGAAGCTTTCTTT
-,TRBJ1-5,TRBD1,12,TRBV11-2,CASSGGDQPQHF,TGTGCCAGCTCAGGGGGCGATCAGCCCCAGCATTTT
-,TRBJ2-3,-,16,TRBV6-1,CASSDIGRTGNRYAYF,TGTGCCAGCAGTGATATTGGGAGGACAGGTAACAGATACGCGTATTTT
-,TRBJ2-2,-,17,TRBV11-2,CASSPLGAGRNTGELFF,TGTGCCAGCAGCCCGCTGGGGGCAGGTCGGAACACCGGGGAGCTGTTTTTT
-,TRBJ1-4,-,15,TRBV2,CASSASTGWNEKLFF,TGTGCCAGCAGTGCCTCGACAGGCTGGAATGAAAAACTGTTTTTT
-,TRBJ2-7,TRBD1,14,TRBV11-2,CASGVDRGDGEQYF,TGTGCCAGCGGGGTTGACAGGGGAGATGGCGAGCAGTACTTC
once,TRBJ2-5,-,17,TRBV5-4,CASSLGGGGPDQETQYF,TGTGCCAGCAGCTTGGGGGGAGGAGGCCCGGACCAAGAGACCCAGTACTTC
-,TRBJ2-1,TRBD2,16,TRBV5-4,CASSLVWGTSGNEEVF,TGTGCCAGCAGCTTGGTGTGGGGGACTAGCGGGAATGAAGAGGTCTTC
-,TRBJ2-5,TRBD2,17,TRBV2,CASSEAGGLAGGETQYF,TGTGCCAGCAGCGAAGCAGGCGGACTAGCGGGGGGGGAGACCCAGTACTTC
-,TRBJ1-2,-,14,TRBV19,CASSWQGPGYGYTF,TGTGCCAGTAGCTGGCAGGGTCCGGGTTATGGCTACACCTTC
once,TRBJ2-7,TRBD1,13,TRBV11-2,CASSSTGGYEQYF,TGTGCCAGCAGCTCAACAGGGGGATACGAGCAGTACTTC
-,TRBJ1-1,-,11,TRBV28,CASRRGTEAFF,TGTGCCAGCAGGCGGGGCACTGAAGCTTTCTTT
few,TRBJ1-3,-,16,TRBV25-1,CASSGSGLSYGNTIYF,TGTGCCAGCAGTGGTTCAGGACTAAGTTATGGAAACACCATATATTTT
-,TRBJ2-7,TRBD2,17,TRBV11-2,CASSPLAGGRVLIEQYF,TGTGCCAGCAGCCCCCTCGCGGGGGGCAGGGTATTAATCGAGCAGTACTTC
-,TRBJ2-6,TRBD1,19,TRBV27,CASSLSGGQGFVGANVLTF,TGTGCCAGCAGTTTATCGGGGGGACAGGGCTTTGTTGGGGCCAACGTCCTGACTTTC
once,TRBJ2-5,-,15,TRBV9,CASSVAPREQETQYF,TGTGCCAGCAGCGTAGCTCCCAGGGAACAAGAGACCCAGTACTTC
-,TRBJ1-5,-,16,TRBV5-1,CASSLDGRGSNQPQHF,TGCGCCAGCAGCTTGGACGGACGGGGTAGCAATCAGCCCCAGCATTTT
-,TRBJ2-7,-,14,TRBV5-5,CASSLEWQGYEQYF,TGTGCCAGCAGCTTGGAATGGCAGGGCTACGAGCAGTACTTC
-,TRBJ1-2,TRBD1,13,TRBV18,CASSPGTGYGYTF,TGTGCCAGCTCACCAGGGACAGGGTATGGCTACACCTTC
-,TRBJ2-3,TRBD2,14,TRBV6-1,CASSESTGGRYAYF,TGTGCCAGCAGTGAGAGTACAGGCGGGAGATACGCGTATTTT
-,TRBJ2-7,TRBD1,14,TRBV5-4,CASSRGQETYEQYF,TGTGCCAGCAGCCGCGGACAGGAAACCTACGAGCAGTACTTC
-,TRBJ1-4,-,16,TRBV21-1,CASSKALQGWKEKLFF,TGTGCCAGCAGCAAAGCGCTGCAGGGGTGGAAAGAAAAACTGTTTTTT
-,TRBJ2-5,TRBD1,14,TRBV13,CASTLGDRGKCQYF,TGTGCCAGCACCTTAGGGGACAGAGGCAAGTGCCAGTACTTC
few,TRBJ2-7,TRBD2,13,TRBV6-5,CASHSGNSYEQYF,TGTGCCAGCCATAGCGGGAACTCCTACGAGCAGTACTTC
once,TRBJ1-2,-,14,TRBV5-4,CASSLAGGASGYTF,TGTGCCAGCAGCTTGGCCGGGGGAGCAAGTGGCTACACCTTC
once,TRBJ2-1,TRBD1,14,TRBV4-2,CASSLQGRDNEQFF,TGTGCCAGCAGCCTACAGGGGAGAGACAATGAGCAGTTCTTC
once,TRBJ2-7,TRBD1,15,TRBV6-5,CASSYSGTGKYEQYF,TGTGCCAGCAGTTACTCCGGGACAGGGAAATACGAGCAGTACTTC
-,TRBJ2-5,-,16,TRBV2,CASSEAVGALGETQYF,TGTGCCAGCAGTGAAGCGGTGGGGGCCTTAGGGGAGACCCAGTACTTC
few,TRBJ1-4,-,15,TRBV6-1,CASSRLAGSREKLFF,TGTGCCAGCAGTCGCCTCGCGGGGAGTAGGGAAAAACTGTTTTTT
-,TRBJ2-7,TRBD1,16,TRBV7-9,CASSLGFTGTGDEQYF,TGTGCCAGCAGCTTGGGGTTTACGGGGACAGGGGACGAGCAGTACTTC
-,TRBJ2-7,-,12,TRBV7-2,CASSFVTSEQYF,TGTGCCAGCAGCTTCGTAACTAGCGAGCAGTACTTC
-,TRBJ1-3,TRBD1,15,TRBV5-1,CASSPTGGDGNTIYF,TGCGCCAGCAGCCCGACAGGGGGCGACGGAAACACCATATATTTT
-,TRBJ2-7,-,15,TRBV15,CATSRASDKTYEQYF,TGTGCCACCAGCAGAGCGTCGGACAAGACCTACGAGCAGTACTTC
-,TRBJ2-3,TRBD2,13,TRBV19,CASRGLAGIHAYF,TGTGCCAGTAGAGGACTAGCGGGAATCCACGCGTATTTT
medium-sized,TRBJ2-4,TRBD1,17,TRBV4-1,CASSQDWDRGIKNIQYF,TGCGCCAGCAGCCAAGACTGGGACAGGGGGATCAAAAACATTCAGTACTTC
-,TRBJ1-2,TRBD1,15,TRBV7-8,CASSLEGQGNYGYTF,TGTGCCAGCAGCTTAGAAGGACAGGGGAACTATGGCTACACCTTC